A selection of T cell receptor beta chains follows, all from one sample in a study of a mutant IDH1 vaccine in newly diagnosed glioma. Here immunoSEQ multiplex PCR was the method, and the copy in TCRdb shows in-frame clones only, minus some. In the table there are tens of thousands of clones, about 80% of which are singletons. The specimen comprised peripheral blood mononuclear cells (PBMCs), sampled from a glioma patient treated with radiotherapy, temozolomide or both. The receptors were sampled from a man between 50 and 59 years old with glioma. Some clones in this sample may be carry-over from other donors' samples. Both conserved end residues are part of each CDR3. A D gene is named only where the DNA matches it firmly. Only some rows state a clone size, as once, few, many or a class for expanded clones.

CASSIVGQTYEQYF	TGTGCCAGTAGTATTGTAGGACAGACCTACGAGCAGTACTTC	TRBV19	TRBJ2-7	NA	NA
CASSGQYSLDTQYF	TGTGCCAGCAGCGGACAGTACAGTTTGGATACGCAGTATTTT	TRBV6-5	TRBJ2-3	NA	NA
CASSQSDYYGYTF	TGTGCCAGCAGTCAATCAGATTACTATGGCTACACCTTC	TRBV2	TRBJ1-2	NA	NA
CASSREGNRGVNTEAFF	TGTGCCAGTAGTCGCGAAGGGAATCGGGGAGTGAACACTGAAGCTTTCTTT	TRBV19	TRBJ1-1	NA	medium-sized
CASSPRGPDTQYF	TGTGCCAGCAGCCCTCGAGGTCCGGATACGCAGTATTTT	TRBV7-9	TRBJ2-3	NA	few
CASSLVDRPNEQFF	TGTGCCAGCAGCTTGGTCGACAGACCAAATGAGCAGTTCTTC	TRBV5-4	TRBJ2-1	NA	few
CASSPFVRTQNEQFF	TGTGCCAGCAGTCCGTTCGTCCGGACCCAAAATGAGCAGTTCTTC	TRBV28	TRBJ2-1	NA	NA
CASSGNPGYYEQYF	TGTGCCAGCAGTGGAAACCCGGGCTACTACGAGCAGTACTTC	TRBV6-1	TRBJ2-7	NA	once
CASSTQTGVTEAFF	TGTGCCAGCAGCACACAGACAGGGGTCACTGAAGCTTTCTTT	TRBV5-6	TRBJ1-1	TRBD1	NA
CASSLRWEGMRETQYF	TGTGCCAGCAGCTTAAGGTGGGAGGGGATGAGAGAGACCCAGTACTTC	TRBV13	TRBJ2-5	TRBD2	NA
CASRRSKEETQYF	TGCGCCAGCCGAAGGTCAAAGGAAGAGACCCAGTACTTC	TRBV5-1	TRBJ2-5	NA	NA
CASSVPETGELFF	TGTGCCAGCAGTGTTCCGGAAACCGGGGAGCTGTTTTTT	TRBV2	TRBJ2-2	NA	NA
CASSPGGADTQYF	TGTGCCAGCAGCCCCGGGGGGGCAGATACGCAGTATTTT	TRBV9	TRBJ2-3	TRBD2	NA
CAWRQGRGFHEQYF	TGTGCCTGGAGGCAGGGGCGGGGGTTCCACGAGCAGTACTTC	TRBV30	TRBJ2-7	NA	NA
CAISARDSKSSGNTIYF	TGTGCCATCAGTGCCCGGGACAGTAAAAGCTCTGGAAACACCATATATTTT	TRBV10-3	TRBJ1-3	TRBD1	NA
CASSPGKGAFTEAFF	TGTGCCAGCTCACCAGGAAAGGGGGCATTCACTGAAGCTTTCTTT	TRBV18	TRBJ1-1	TRBD1	NA
CAWSVLGGSNQPQHF	TGTGCCTGGAGTGTACTGGGCGGTAGCAATCAGCCCCAGCATTTT	TRBV30	TRBJ1-5	NA	few
CASSTQGDGSPLHF	TGTGCCAGCAGCACCCAGGGGGATGGTTCACCCCTCCACTTT	TRBV7-9	TRBJ1-6	TRBD1	NA
CASSILVDSPLHF	TGCGCCAGCAGCATCCTGGTGGATTCACCCCTCCACTTT	TRBV5-1	TRBJ1-6	NA	NA
CASSLEGALGYGYTF	TGTGCCAGCAGCTTAGAGGGGGCCCTCGGGTATGGCTACACCTTC	TRBV7-2	TRBJ1-2	TRBD1	NA
CASSTQQNQPQHF	TGTGCCAGCAGTACACAGCAAAATCAGCCCCAGCATTTT	TRBV6-5	TRBJ1-5	NA	few
CASSTDQFSGNTIYF	TGCGCCAGCAGCACGGACCAGTTCTCTGGAAACACCATATATTTT	TRBV5-1	TRBJ1-3	NA	NA
CATRGLAGGRGEQFF	TGTGCCACCCGGGGGCTAGCGGGGGGCCGCGGTGAGCAGTTCTTC	TRBV2	TRBJ2-1	TRBD2	NA
CARRDVETQYF	TGTGCCAGAAGGGATGTGGAGACCCAGTACTTC	TRBV2	TRBJ2-5	NA	NA
CAVRGLDYGYTF	TGTGCCGTCCGAGGGCTAGACTATGGCTACACCTTC	TRBV19	TRBJ1-2	NA	NA
CASSPSGQGGRPQHF	TGTGCCAGCTCACCAAGCGGACAGGGTGGAAGGCCCCAGCATTTT	TRBV18	TRBJ1-5	TRBD1	NA
CASSQNSPPEAFF	TGTGCCAGCAGCCAGAACTCGCCCCCTGAAGCTTTCTTT	TRBV11-3	TRBJ1-1	NA	NA
CASRTSGGAGETQYF	TGTGCCAGCAGGACTAGCGGGGGGGCTGGAGAGACCCAGTACTTC	TRBV2	TRBJ2-5	TRBD2	NA
CASSQPWRGGTKNIQYF	TGCGCCAGCAGCCAACCCTGGAGGGGCGGGACCAAAAACATTCAGTACTTC	TRBV4-1	TRBJ2-4	NA	NA
CASTTIQAEAFF	TGTGCCAGCACCACCATTCAGGCTGAAGCTTTCTTT	TRBV5-5	TRBJ1-1	NA	few
CASRKTGLNTEAFF	TGTGCCAGCAGAAAGACAGGGCTGAACACTGAAGCTTTCTTT	TRBV2	TRBJ1-1	TRBD1	few
CASSLAGARGYTF	TGTGCCAGCAGCTTAGCAGGGGCGCGTGGCTACACCTTC	TRBV7-9	TRBJ1-2	NA	NA
CASMTLSSYNEQFF	TGTGCCAGCATGACTTTAAGCTCCTACAATGAGCAGTTCTTC	TRBV2	TRBJ2-1	NA	once
CASSLSGSSYNEQFF	TGTGCCAGCAGCTTGTCGGGGAGCTCCTACAATGAGCAGTTCTTC	TRBV5-4	TRBJ2-1	NA	NA
CASSSTGTDYGYTF	TGTGCCAGTAGTTCCACCGGGACAGACTATGGCTACACCTTC	TRBV19	TRBJ1-2	TRBD1	NA
CASSDRRGPLNTEAFF	TGTGCCAGCAGTGATAGGAGGGGTCCCTTGAACACTGAAGCTTTCTTT	TRBV6-1	TRBJ1-1	NA	NA
CASNRQDDQPQHF	TGTGCCAGCAACCGACAGGACGATCAGCCCCAGCATTTT	TRBV9	TRBJ1-5	NA	NA
CASSRTGGNTGELFF	TGTGCCAGCTCCCGGACAGGAGGAAACACCGGGGAGCTGTTTTTT	TRBV18	TRBJ2-2	TRBD1	NA
CASSRGRNTEAFF	TGTGCCAGCAGCAGGGGCCGGAACACTGAAGCTTTCTTT	TRBV25-1	TRBJ1-1	NA	few
CASSWGQPSGANVLTF	TGTGCCAGCAGCTGGGGACAGCCTTCTGGGGCCAACGTCCTGACTTTC	TRBV5-4	TRBJ2-6	TRBD1	NA
CASSPTPVNTEAFF	TGTGCCAGCTCACCTACCCCGGTGAACACTGAAGCTTTCTTT	TRBV18	TRBJ1-1	NA	NA
CASSPSSSYSNQPQHF	TGTGCCAGCTCACCCTCGAGTTCTTATAGCAATCAGCCCCAGCATTTT	TRBV18	TRBJ1-5	NA	NA
CASSLASPGVGQYF	TGTGCCAGCAGCTTGGCTAGCCCCGGAGTCGGGCAGTACTTC	TRBV5-6	TRBJ2-7	NA	NA